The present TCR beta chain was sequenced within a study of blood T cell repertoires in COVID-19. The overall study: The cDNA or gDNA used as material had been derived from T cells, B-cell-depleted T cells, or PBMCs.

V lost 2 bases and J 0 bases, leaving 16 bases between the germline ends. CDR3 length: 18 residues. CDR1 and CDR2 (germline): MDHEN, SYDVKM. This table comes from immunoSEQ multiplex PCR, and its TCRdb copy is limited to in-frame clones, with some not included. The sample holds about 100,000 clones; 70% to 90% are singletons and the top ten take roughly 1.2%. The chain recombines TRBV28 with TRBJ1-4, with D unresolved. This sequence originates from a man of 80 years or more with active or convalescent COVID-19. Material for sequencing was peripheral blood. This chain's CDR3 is CASSLSVGSVATNEKLFF. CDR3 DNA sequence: TGTGCCAGCAGTTTAAGTGTAGGGAGCGTTGCAACTAATGAAAAACTGTTTTTT.